These 19 T cell receptor beta chains were sequenced from one sample in a study of human T cells and chemical hapten exposure. TCRdb re-called the RACE reads with MiXCR, one entry per CDR3 protein. The sample carries 84,000 or so distinct CDR3 sequences, 9.5% to 13% recorded once. The sample's time point: patch test 2, 6 weeks after DPC sensitization. Noted treatment: therapeutic diphenylcyclopropenone sensitization with weekly scalp DPC. Sequencing used whole blood, obtained in connection with sensitization to the hapten diphenylcyclopropenone (DPC). All receptors come from a young woman with alopecia areata. Some clones in this sample may be carry-over from other donors' samples.

The V and J genes are TRBV20-1 and TRBJ2-3; the D gene is possibly TRBD1 (6 bases). Germline CDR1 and CDR2: DFQATT and SNEGSKA (reference sequence). CDR3 length equals 13 residues. Trimming pared 6 bases from V and 4 bases from J, leaving 14 bases between. The CDR3, as DNA: TGCAGTGCCACTCCTGGGGGCGCAGATACGCAGTATTTT. It is translated as CSATPGGADTQYF.

There are a few counts of this clonotype. The chain recombines TRBV7-2 with TRBJ2-2, with 7 positions matching TRBD1. This CDR3 is 14 amino acids long. The V gene's germline CDR1 is SGHTA and CDR2 FQGNSA. V lost 5 bases to trimming and J lost 5 bases; unmatched junction nucleotides: 5. CDR3 in DNA: TGTGCCAGCAGCATAACACAGGGGACCGGGGAGCTGTTTTTT. As protein: CASSITQGTGELFF.

This clonotype appeared many times. The chain combines TRBV29-1 with TRBJ2-1, with no clear D. The CDR3 is 13 amino acids. Per the germline V gene, CDR1 is SQVTM and CDR2 is ANQGSEA. V was trimmed by 3 bases and J by 3 bases, leaving 9 bases between them. CDR3 loop: CSVEPNDYNEQFF. The DNA for the CDR3 is TGCAGCGTTGAGCCCAACGACTACAATGAGCAGTTCTTC.

The V call is TRBV4-3, the J call TRBJ2-1; TRBD2 matches 9 bases. Trimming took 1 base from V and 6 from J; bases not matched to a gene: 7. CDR1 is LGHNA and CDR2 is YSLEER in the germline V gene. The CDR3 length is 16 residues. CDR3 residues: CASSQVPSGAPNEQFF. CDR3 sequence (DNA): TGCGCCAGCAGCCAAGTTCCTAGCGGGGCCCCCAATGAGCAGTTCTTC.

This clonotype was detected many times. J is TRBJ1-2 and V is TRBV6-2 or TRBV6-3; D gene unclear. V was shortened by 6 bases and J by 6 bases, with 14 bases between the two germline ends. The CDR3 is 13 amino acids. Germline lookup yields CDR1 MNHEY and CDR2 SVGEGT. The CDR3, as DNA: TGTGCCAGCAGCCCTGGCCAGCCGCATGGCTACACCTTC. Translation: CASSPGQPHGYTF.

This clonotype was found many times. The chain couples TRBV18 to TRBJ2-1; 14 nucleotides align to TRBD2. The germline V gene encodes CDR1 KGHSH and CDR2 LQKENI. The CDR3 has 15 residues. Losses at the gene ends were 6 bases for V and 6 bases for J; bases not matched to a gene: 4. The CDR3 sequence is CASSQGTSGGNEQFF. The DNA of the CDR3 is TGTGCCAGCTCGCAAGGGACTAGCGGGGGCAATGAGCAGTTCTTC.

This clonotype appeared many times. This rearrangement joins TRBV7-2 to TRBJ2-1, with D possibly being TRBD1 or TRBD2 (5 bases each). CDR1 is SGHTA, CDR2 FQGNSA, per germline. V lost 5 bases and J lost 9, with 14 bases in between. The length of the CDR3 is 13 residues. CDR3 nucleotides: TGTGCCAGCAGCCTAGGGACGGCGGGTGAGCAGTTCTTC. Its protein product is CASSLGTAGEQFF.

V usage is TRBV28 and J usage is TRBJ2-3, with 10 nucleotides matching TRBD2. The CDR3 totals 16 residues. CDR1 and CDR2 (germline): MDHEN, SYDVKM. With V trimmed by 6 bases and J by 3 bases, 9 bases remained unmatched. The CDR3 reads CASSSGTSARTDTQYF. The DNA of the CDR3 is TGTGCCAGCAGCTCAGGGACTAGCGCGAGGACAGATACGCAGTATTTT.

This clonotype was seen at least ten times. The gene calls are TRBV28 and TRBJ1-3, with D perhaps matching TRBD1 (5 bases). This CDR3 comprises 14 residues. Trimming stripped 6 bases from V and 2 bases from J, with 11 bases between. Germline V gene sequence: CDR1 MDHEN, CDR2 SYDVKM. The CDR3 here is CASSSGTAGNTIYF. For the CDR3, the DNA is TGTGCCAGCAGCTCCGGGACCGCTGGAAACACCATATATTTT.

This clonotype was detected many times. The J gene is TRBJ2-1, the V gene TRBV18; a weak D match, TRBD1 (6 bases). The V and J ends lost 3 bases and 5 bases respectively, with 20 bases between them. In germline, CDR1 is KGHSH, CDR2 LQKENI. The length of the CDR3 is 17 residues. The CDR3 spells CASSPQQGSGSNNEQFF. CDR3 DNA sequence: TGTGCCAGCTCACCTCAACAGGGTTCGGGGAGTAACAATGAGCAGTTCTTC.

There are a few counts of this clonotype. The V call is TRBV7-9, the J call TRBJ2-2, with D uncertain. V shed 1 base and J shed 0 bases, with 6 bases lying between them. This CDR3 is built from 15 residues. Germline V lookup: CDR1 SEHNR, CDR2 FQNEAQ (reference sequence). As DNA, the CDR3 is TGTGCCAGCAGCTTAGACGGACCGAACACCGGGGAGCTGTTTTTT. Amino acids: CASSLDGPNTGELFF. The variable domain in full, completed from reference TRBV7-9 and TRBJ2-2, reads DTGVSQNPRHKITKRGQNVTFRCDPISEHNRLYWYRQTLGQGPEFLTYFQNEAQLEKSRLLSDRFSAERPKGSFSTLEIQRTEQGDSAMYLCASSLDGPNTGELFFGEGSRLTVL.

This sequence joins TRBV11-2 and TRBJ2-1; D is uncertain. The germline V gene has CDR1 SGHAT and CDR2 FQNNGV. Between the trimmed V and J ends, which lost 4 bases and 6 bases, there was a span of 7 bases. CDR3 length equals 12 residues. The CDR3, as DNA: TGTGCCAGCAGCTCGTACGTCAATGAGCAGTTCTTC. Encoded protein: CASSSYVNEQFF.

This clonotype showed up just a few times. The chain couples TRBV28 to TRBJ1-3; D not certain. The ends were cut back, 2 bases at V and 0 bases at J, with 8 bases in the middle. This CDR3 contains 15 residues. CDR1 is MDHEN, CDR2 SYDVKM, per germline. In nucleotides, the CDR3 is TGTGCCAGCAGTTTACAACACCTCTCTGGAAACACCATATATTTT. Translating gives CASSLQHLSGNTIYF.

The chain joins TRBV7-2 to TRBJ2-3; tentatively, D is TRBD1 (6 bases). Trimming pared 2 bases from V and 5 bases from J, leaving 11 bases between. This CDR3 comprises 14 residues. In germline, CDR1 is SGHTA, CDR2 FQGNSA. The CDR3 DNA follows: TGTGCCAGCAGCTTAAGGCAGGGGTTAGATACGCAGTATTTT. Its protein product is CASSLRQGLDTQYF.

This clonotype was detected many times. The chain has TRBV5-1 and TRBJ1-2, with D possibly matching TRBD1 (5 bases). V lost 2 bases, J lost 8 bases, and 10 bases lay in between. CDR1 and CDR2 (germline): SGHRS, YFSETQ. The CDR3 spans 12 residues. The CDR3 sequence is CASSFNQGGYTF. The CDR3 region has the DNA TGCGCCAGCAGCTTTAACCAGGGAGGCTACACCTTC.

The table lists this clonotype with a few counts. The V and J genes are TRBV7-2 and TRBJ1-3; weak D call: TRBD1 (6 bases). Per germline, CDR1 SGHTA and CDR2 FQGNSA. V dropped 6 bases and J dropped 1 base, with 10 bases sitting between them. The CDR3 consists of 14 residues. CDR3 protein: CASRNDRSGNTIYF. In DNA form, the CDR3 reads TGTGCCAGCAGGAACGACAGGTCTGGAAACACCATATATTTT. Full variable domain (missing parts from reference TRBV7-2 and TRBJ1-3): GAGVSQSPSNKVTEKGKDVELRCDPISGHTALYWYRQSLGQGLEFLIYFQGNSAPDKSGLPSDRFSAERTGGSVSTLTIQRTQQEDSAVYLCASRNDRSGNTIYFGEGSWLTVV.

V usage is TRBV18 and J usage is TRBJ1-5, with 7 bases aligning to TRBD1. The CDR3 is 16 residues long. Looked up from germline, CDR1 is KGHSH and CDR2 is LQKENI. Trimming removed 3 bases from V and 0 bases from J; junction bases left unmatched: 5. CDR3 nucleotides: TGTGCCAGCTCACCTGAGGGGGCCCTTAGCAATCAGCCCCAGCATTTT. Its protein product is CASSPEGALSNQPQHF.

The chain couples TRBV3-1 to TRBJ2-7; tentatively, D is TRBD1 or TRBD2 (5 bases each). The CDR3 is 17 amino acids. Germline CDR1 is LGHDT and CDR2 is YNNKEL (reference sequence). The V and J ends lost 0 bases and 3 bases respectively, with 18 bases between them. The CDR3 here is CASSQDLGGRRIYEQYF. The CDR3 DNA is TGTGCCAGCAGCCAAGATCTTGGGGGACGAAGAATCTACGAGCAGTACTTC.

CDR3 nucleotides: TGTGCCAGCAGCGGTCCAGGATATGGCTACACCTTC. Translation: CASSGPGYGYTF. The chain is built from TRBV9 and TRBJ1-2, with no clear D. V gave up 3 bases and J gave up 5 bases, with 8 bases separating them. The CDR3 is made up of 12 amino acids. CDR1 and CDR2 from the germline V gene are SGDLS and YYNGEE.